This T cell receptor beta chain was recorded in a study of a mutant IDH1 vaccine in newly diagnosed glioma. Overall study: Patients received vaccination from 4-6 weeks after radiotherapy alone, or with temozolomide cycles. Sex distribution of treated patients was around 62% male and 37.5% female; mean age was around 40 years. Before enrollment, the patients had been treated with radiotherapy alone, temozolomide alone, or both together. Most of them had received both.

This CDR3 region has 15 residues. The V and J ends lost 1 base and 4 bases respectively, with 11 bases between them. The germline V gene encodes CDR1 MNHNS and CDR2 SASEGT. As to time point: week 23, last vaccination. One vaccine dose held 300 ug of mutant IDH1 20-mer peptide and came with topical imiquimod. Sequenced by immunoSEQ multiplex PCR; TCRdb stores in-frame clones only, minus some. Among roughly 74,000 clones listed, more than 80% were seen once. This clone showed up just a few times. Its specificity is unknown. This clonotype originated in a woman in her fifties or sixties with glioma. This chain joins TRBV6-1 and TRBJ1-5; D remains ambiguous. This material consisted of PBMCs, taken from a glioma patient whose treatment included an IDH1 peptide vaccine. Here the CDR3 DNA reads TGTGCCAGCAGTGAAGATTCGAGCGGGAATCAGCCCCAGCATTTT. It specifies CASSEDSSGNQPQHF.